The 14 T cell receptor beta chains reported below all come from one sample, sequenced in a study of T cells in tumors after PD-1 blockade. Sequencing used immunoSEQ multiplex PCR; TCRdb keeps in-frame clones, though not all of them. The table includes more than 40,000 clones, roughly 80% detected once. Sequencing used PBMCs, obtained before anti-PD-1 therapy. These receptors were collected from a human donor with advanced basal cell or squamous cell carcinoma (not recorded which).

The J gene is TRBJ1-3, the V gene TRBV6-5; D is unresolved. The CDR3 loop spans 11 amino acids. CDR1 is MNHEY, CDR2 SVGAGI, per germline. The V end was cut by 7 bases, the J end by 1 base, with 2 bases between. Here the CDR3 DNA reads TGTGCCAGCACGTCTGGAAACACCATATATTTT. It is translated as CASTSGNTIYF.

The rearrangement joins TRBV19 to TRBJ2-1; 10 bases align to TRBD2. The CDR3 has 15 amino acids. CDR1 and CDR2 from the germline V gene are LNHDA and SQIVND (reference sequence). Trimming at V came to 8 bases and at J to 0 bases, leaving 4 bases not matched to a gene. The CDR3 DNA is TGTGCCAGTGCCATAGCGGGGGGCTCCTACAATGAGCAGTTCTTC. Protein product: CASAIAGGSYNEQFF.

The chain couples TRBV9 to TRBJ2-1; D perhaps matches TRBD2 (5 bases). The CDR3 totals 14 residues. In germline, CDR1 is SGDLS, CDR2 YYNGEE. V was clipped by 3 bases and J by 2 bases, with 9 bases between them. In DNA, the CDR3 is TGTGCCAGCAGCGAGGACTTGGCCTACAATGAGCAGTTCTTC. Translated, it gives CASSEDLAYNEQFF.

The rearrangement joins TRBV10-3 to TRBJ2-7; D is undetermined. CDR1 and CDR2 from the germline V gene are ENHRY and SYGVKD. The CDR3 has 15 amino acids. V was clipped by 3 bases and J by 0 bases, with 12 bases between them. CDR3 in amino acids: CAISDESAGSYEQYF. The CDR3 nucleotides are TGTGCCATCAGTGACGAGTCAGCAGGCTCCTACGAGCAGTACTTC.

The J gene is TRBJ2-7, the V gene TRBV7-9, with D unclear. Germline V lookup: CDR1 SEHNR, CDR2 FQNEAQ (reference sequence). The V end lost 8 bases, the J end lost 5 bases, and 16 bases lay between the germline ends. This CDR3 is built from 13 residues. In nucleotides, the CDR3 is TGTGCCAGCGGCAACGATATAAAGGACGAGCAGTACTTC. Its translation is CASGNDIKDEQYF.

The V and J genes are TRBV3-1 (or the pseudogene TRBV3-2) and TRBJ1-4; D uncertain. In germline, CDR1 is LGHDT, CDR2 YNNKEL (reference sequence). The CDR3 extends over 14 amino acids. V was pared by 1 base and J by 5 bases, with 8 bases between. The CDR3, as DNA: TGTGCCAGCAGCCAAGGGGGAACAAATGAAAAACTGTTTTTT. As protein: CASSQGGTNEKLFF.

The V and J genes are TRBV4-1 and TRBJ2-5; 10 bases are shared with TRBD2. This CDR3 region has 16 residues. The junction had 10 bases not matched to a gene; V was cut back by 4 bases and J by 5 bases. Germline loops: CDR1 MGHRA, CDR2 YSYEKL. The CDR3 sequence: CASSRRLAGEQETQYF. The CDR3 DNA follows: TGCGCCAGCAGCCGGCGCCTAGCGGGGGAACAGGAGACCCAGTACTTC.

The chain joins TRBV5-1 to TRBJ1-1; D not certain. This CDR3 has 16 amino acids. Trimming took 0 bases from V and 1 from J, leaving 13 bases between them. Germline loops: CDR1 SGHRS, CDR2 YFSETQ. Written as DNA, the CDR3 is TGCGCCAGCAGCTTGGCCGGGCAGGCGGGGAACACTGAAGCTTTCTTT. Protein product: CASSLAGQAGNTEAFF.

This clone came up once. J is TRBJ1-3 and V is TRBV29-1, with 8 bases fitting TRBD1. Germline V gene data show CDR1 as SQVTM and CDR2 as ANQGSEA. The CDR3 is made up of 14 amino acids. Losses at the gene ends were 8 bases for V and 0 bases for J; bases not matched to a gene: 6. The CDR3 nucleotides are TGCAGCTTCAACGACAGGGGCTCTGGAAACACCATATATTTT. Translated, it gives CSFNDRGSGNTIYF.

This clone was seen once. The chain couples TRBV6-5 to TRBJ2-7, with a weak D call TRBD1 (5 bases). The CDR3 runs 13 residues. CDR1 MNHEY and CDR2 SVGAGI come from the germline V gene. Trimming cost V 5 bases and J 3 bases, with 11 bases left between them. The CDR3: CASSPGPVYEQYF. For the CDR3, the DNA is TGTGCCAGCAGTCCAGGGCCAGTCTACGAGCAGTACTTC.

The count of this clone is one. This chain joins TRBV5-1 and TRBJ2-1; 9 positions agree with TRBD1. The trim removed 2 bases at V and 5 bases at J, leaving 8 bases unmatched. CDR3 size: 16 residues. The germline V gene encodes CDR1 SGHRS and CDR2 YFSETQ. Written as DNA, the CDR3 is TGCGCCAGCAGCTTCTCCGGGACAGGGAAACACAATGAGCAGTTCTTC. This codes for CASSFSGTGKHNEQFF.

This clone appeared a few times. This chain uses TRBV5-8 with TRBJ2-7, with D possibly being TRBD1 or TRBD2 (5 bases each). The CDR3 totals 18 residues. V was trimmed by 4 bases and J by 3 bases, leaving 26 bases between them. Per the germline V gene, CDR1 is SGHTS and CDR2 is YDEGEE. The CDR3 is CASSRRPGTWEGNYEQYF. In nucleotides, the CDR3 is TGTGCCAGCAGCCGAAGACCGGGGACGTGGGAAGGGAACTACGAGCAGTACTTC.

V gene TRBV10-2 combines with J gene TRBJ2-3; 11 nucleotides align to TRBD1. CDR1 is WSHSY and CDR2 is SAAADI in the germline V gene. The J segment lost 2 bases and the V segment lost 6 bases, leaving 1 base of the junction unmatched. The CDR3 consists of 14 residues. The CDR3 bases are TGCGCCAGCAGGGACAGGGGGCCCACAGATACGCAGTATTTT. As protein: CASRDRGPTDTQYF.

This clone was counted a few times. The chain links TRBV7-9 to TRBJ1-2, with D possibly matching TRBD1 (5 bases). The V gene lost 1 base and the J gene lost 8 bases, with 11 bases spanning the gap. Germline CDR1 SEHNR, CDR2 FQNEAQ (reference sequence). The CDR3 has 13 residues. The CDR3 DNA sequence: TGTGCCAGCAGCTTAGGACAGCGTCTAGGCTACACCTTC. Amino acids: CASSLGQRLGYTF. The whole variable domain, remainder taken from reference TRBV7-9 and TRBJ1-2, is DTGVSQNPRHKITKRGQNVTFRCDPISEHNRLYWYRQTLGQGPEFLTYFQNEAQLEKSRLLSDRFSAERPKGSFSTLEIQRTEQGDSAMYLCASSLGQRLGYTFGSGTRLTVV.